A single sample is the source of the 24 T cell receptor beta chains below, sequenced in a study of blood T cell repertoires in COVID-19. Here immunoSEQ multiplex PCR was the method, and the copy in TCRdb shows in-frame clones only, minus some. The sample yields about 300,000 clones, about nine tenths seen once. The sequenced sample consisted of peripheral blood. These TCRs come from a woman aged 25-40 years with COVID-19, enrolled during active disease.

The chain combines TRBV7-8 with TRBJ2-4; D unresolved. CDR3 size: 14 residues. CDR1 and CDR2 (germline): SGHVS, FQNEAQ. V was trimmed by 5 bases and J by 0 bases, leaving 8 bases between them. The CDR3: CASSPTIAKNIQYF. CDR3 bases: TGTGCCAGCAGCCCTACGATAGCCAAAAACATTCAGTACTTC.

CDR3 DNA sequence: TGTGCCACCAGTGACAGGACAACTCACTACGAGCAGTACTTC. Encoded protein: CATSDRTTHYEQYF. V and J are TRBV24-1 and TRBJ2-7, with D perhaps TRBD1 (5 bases). Trimming took 4 bases from V and 3 from J, leaving 12 bases between them. This CDR3 contains 14 residues. Germline values: CDR1 KGHDR, CDR2 SFDVKD.

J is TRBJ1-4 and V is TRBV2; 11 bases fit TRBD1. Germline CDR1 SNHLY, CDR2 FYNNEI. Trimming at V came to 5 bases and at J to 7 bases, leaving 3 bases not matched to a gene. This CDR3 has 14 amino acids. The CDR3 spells CASSTGQGGEKLFF. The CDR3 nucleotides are TGTGCCAGCAGTACGGGACAGGGGGGTGAAAAACTGTTTTTT.

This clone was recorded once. This CDR3 is CATSDLGTGGGTDTQYF. For the CDR3, the DNA is TGTGCCACCAGTGATTTAGGGACAGGGGGGGGCACAGATACGCAGTATTTT. The V call is TRBV24-1, the J call TRBJ2-3; 11 bases line up with TRBD1. Per germline, CDR1 KGHDR and CDR2 SFDVKD. V lost 1 base to trimming and J lost 1 base; unmatched junction nucleotides: 3. The CDR3 has 17 amino acids.

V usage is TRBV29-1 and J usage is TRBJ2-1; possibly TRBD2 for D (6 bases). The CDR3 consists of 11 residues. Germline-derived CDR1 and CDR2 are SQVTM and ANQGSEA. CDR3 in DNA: TGCACCGAACCTGGGGGGTGTGAGCAGTTCTTC. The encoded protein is CTEPGGCEQFF.

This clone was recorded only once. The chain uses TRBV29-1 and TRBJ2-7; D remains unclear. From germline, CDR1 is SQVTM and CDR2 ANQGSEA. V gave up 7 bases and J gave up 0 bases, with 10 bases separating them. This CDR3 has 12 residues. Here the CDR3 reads CSASPSSYEQYF. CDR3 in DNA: TGCAGCGCTTCGCCCAGCTCCTACGAGCAGTACTTC.

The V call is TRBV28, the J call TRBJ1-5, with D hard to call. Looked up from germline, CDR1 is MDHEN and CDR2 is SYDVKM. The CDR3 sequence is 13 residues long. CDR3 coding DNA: TGTGCTCTAGGAGCTTATAGCAATCAGCCCCAGCATTTT. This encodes CALGAYSNQPQHF.

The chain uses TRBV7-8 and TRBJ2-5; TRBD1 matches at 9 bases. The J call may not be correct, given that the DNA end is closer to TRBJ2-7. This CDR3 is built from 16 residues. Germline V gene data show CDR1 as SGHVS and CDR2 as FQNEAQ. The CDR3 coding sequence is TGTGCCAGCAGCCTTCAGCCGGGGACAGGGCAATACGAGCAGTACTTC. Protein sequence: CASSLQPGTGQYEQYF.

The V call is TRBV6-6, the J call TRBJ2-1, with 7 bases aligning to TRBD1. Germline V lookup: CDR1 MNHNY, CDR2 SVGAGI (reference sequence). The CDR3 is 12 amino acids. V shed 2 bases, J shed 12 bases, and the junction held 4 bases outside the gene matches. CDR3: CASSYGQERQFF. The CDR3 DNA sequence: TGTGCCAGCAGTTACGGACAGGAACGGCAGTTCTTC.

CDR3 loop: CASSHLTSGGYNEQFF. CDR3 DNA sequence: TGTGCCAGCAGCCACCTAACTAGCGGGGGTTACAATGAGCAGTTCTTC. The V call is TRBV3-1 (or the pseudogene TRBV3-2), the J call TRBJ2-1, with 11 bases aligning to TRBD2. The germline gives CDR1 LGHDT, CDR2 YNNKEL (reference sequence). This CDR3 has 16 residues. The V gene end was trimmed by 3 bases and the J gene end by 4 bases; junction bases not matched to a gene: 5.

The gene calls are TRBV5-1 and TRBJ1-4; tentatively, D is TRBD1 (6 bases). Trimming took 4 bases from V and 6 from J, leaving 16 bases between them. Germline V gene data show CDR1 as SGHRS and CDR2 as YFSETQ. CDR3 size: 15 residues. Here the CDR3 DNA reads TGCGCCAGCAGCCCCACCGGGACAATTGATGAAAAACTGTTTTTT. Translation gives CASSPTGTIDEKLFF.

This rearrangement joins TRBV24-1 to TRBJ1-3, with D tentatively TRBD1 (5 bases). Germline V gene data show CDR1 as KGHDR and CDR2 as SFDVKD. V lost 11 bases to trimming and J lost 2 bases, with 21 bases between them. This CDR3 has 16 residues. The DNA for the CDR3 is TGTGCCATCGACGACAGTCTGGGGTTAACTGGAAACACCATATATTTT. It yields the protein CAIDDSLGLTGNTIYF.

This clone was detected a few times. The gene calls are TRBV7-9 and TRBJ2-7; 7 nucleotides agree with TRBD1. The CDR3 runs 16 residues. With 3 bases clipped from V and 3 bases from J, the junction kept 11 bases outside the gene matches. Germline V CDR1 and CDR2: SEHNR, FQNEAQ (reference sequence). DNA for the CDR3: TGTGCCAGCAGCTTCCTCCCAGGGGGAAGTATCTACGAGCAGTACTTC. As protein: CASSFLPGGSIYEQYF.

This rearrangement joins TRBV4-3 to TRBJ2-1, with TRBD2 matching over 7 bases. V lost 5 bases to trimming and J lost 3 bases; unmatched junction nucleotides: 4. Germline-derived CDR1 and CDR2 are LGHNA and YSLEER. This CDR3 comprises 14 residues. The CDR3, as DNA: TGCGCCAGCAGCTTCGGGACTATCTACAATGAGCAGTTCTTC. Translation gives CASSFGTIYNEQFF.

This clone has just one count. The CDR3 region is CASRRTVYEQYF. The CDR3 DNA sequence: TGTGCCAGCCGTAGGACAGTCTACGAGCAGTACTTC. The chain employs TRBV2 and TRBJ2-7; D is possibly TRBD1 (6 bases). Germline V gives CDR1 SNHLY, CDR2 FYNNEI. The CDR3 sequence is 12 residues long. Trimming shortened V by 8 bases and J by 3 bases, and 11 bases separated the two germline ends.

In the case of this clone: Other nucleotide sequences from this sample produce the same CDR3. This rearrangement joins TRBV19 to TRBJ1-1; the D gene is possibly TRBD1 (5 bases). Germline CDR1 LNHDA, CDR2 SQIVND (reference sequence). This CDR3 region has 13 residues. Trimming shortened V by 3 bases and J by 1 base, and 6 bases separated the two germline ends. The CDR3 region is CASSMGPNTEAFF. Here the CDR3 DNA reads TGTGCCAGTAGTATGGGGCCGAACACTGAAGCTTTCTTT.

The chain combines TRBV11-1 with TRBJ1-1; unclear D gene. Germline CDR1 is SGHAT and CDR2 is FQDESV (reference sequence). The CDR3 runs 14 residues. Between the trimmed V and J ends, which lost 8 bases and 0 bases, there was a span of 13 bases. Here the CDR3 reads CASAHAGLNTEAFF. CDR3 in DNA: TGTGCCAGCGCTCACGCCGGTCTGAACACTGAAGCTTTCTTT.

The CDR3, as DNA: TGTGCCACCAGCAGAGGACACATGAACACTGAAGCTTTCTTT. This translates into CATSRGHMNTEAFF. The gene calls are TRBV15 and TRBJ1-1; no definite D call. Germline CDR1 is LNHNV and CDR2 is YYDKDF (reference sequence). V shed 1 base and J shed 0 bases, with 6 bases lying between them. The CDR3 is 14 residues long.

The CDR3 region has the DNA TGTGCCACGACTAGCGGGAATACAGATACGCAGTATTTT. It encodes CATTSGNTDTQYF. The chain combines TRBV28 with TRBJ2-3, with 11 bases that match TRBD2. Germline trimming cut 10 bases from V and 3 bases from J; bases unmatched to any gene: 3. There are 13 residues in the CDR3. The germline CDR1 and CDR2 sequences are MDHEN and SYDVKM.

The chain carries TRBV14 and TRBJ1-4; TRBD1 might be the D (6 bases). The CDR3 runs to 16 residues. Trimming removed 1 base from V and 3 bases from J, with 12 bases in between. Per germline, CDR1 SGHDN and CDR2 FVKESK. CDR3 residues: CASSQVTGGPNEKLFF. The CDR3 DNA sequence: TGTGCCAGCAGCCAAGTGACGGGGGGCCCTAATGAAAAACTGTTTTTT.

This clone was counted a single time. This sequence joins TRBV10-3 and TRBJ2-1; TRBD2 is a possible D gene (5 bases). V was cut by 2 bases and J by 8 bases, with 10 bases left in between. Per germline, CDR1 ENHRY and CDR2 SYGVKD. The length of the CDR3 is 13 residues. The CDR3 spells CAISERETDEQFF. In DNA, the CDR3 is TGTGCCATCAGTGAGAGGGAGACTGATGAGCAGTTCTTC.

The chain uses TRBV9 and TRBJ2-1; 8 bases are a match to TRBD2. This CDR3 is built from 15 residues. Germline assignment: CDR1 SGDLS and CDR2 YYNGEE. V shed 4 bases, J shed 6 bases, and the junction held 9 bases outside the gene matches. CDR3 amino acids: CASSPGLGGFNEQFF. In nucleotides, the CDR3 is TGTGCCAGCAGCCCGGGACTAGGGGGGTTCAATGAGCAGTTCTTC.

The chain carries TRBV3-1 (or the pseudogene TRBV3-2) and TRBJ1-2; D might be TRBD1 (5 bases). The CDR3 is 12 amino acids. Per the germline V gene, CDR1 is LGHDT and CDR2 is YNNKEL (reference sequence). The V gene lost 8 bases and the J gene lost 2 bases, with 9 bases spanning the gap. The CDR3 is CASSAGNYGYTF. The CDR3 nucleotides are TGTGCCAGCTCGGCAGGGAACTATGGCTACACCTTC.

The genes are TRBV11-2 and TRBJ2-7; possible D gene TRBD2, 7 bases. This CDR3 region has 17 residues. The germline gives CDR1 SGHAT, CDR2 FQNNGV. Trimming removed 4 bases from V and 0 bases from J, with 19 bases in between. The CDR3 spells CASSYTWGGRRSYEQYF. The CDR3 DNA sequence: TGTGCCAGCAGCTACACCTGGGGGGGCAGGCGCTCCTACGAGCAGTACTTC.